This TCR beta chain was sequenced in a study of T-cell memory formation after mild COVID-19. Study-wide points: Clones that contracted from day 15 to 85 had balanced CD4/CD8; later expanders were CD4+ biased. Among contracting clones, CD4+ were mainly CM/EM and CD8+ enriched in EMRA.

Remarks on this clonotype: The antigen remains unidentified.

TCRdb re-analysed the 5' RACE reads in MiXCR, keeping a single row per CDR3 protein. The table shows 210,000 or so distinct CDR3 sequences, with about 10% occurring only once. Germline CDR1 is SNHLY and CDR2 is FYNNEI. V dropped 6 bases and J dropped 6 bases, with 6 bases sitting between them. This CDR3 has 11 residues. What was sequenced was PBMCs or a T cell subset sorted from them (not recorded which). The clonotype was recovered from a man aged 18 to 30 who had mild COVID-19 (a few samples of this study predate the infection). Cell type and time point are not known. The chain links TRBV2 to TRBJ2-4; no firm D call. CDR3 region: CASRGANIQYF. For the CDR3, the DNA is TGTGCCAGCAGGGGCGCAAACATTCAGTACTTC.